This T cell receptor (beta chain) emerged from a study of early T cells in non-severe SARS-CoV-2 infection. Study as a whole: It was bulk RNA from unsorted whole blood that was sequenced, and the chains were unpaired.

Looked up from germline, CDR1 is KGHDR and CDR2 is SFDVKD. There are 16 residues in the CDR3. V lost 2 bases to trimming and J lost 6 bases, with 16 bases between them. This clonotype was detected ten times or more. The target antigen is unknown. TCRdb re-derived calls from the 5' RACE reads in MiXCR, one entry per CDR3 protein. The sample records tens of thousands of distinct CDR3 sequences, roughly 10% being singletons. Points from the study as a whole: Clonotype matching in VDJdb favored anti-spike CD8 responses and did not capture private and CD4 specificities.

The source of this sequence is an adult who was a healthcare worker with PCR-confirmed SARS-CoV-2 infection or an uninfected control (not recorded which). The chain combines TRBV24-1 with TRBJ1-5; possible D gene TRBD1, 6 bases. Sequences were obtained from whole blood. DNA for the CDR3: TGTGCCACCAGTGATTCGAGAGGGGGGGCAAGTCAGCCCCAGCATTTT. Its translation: CATSDSRGGASQPQHF.